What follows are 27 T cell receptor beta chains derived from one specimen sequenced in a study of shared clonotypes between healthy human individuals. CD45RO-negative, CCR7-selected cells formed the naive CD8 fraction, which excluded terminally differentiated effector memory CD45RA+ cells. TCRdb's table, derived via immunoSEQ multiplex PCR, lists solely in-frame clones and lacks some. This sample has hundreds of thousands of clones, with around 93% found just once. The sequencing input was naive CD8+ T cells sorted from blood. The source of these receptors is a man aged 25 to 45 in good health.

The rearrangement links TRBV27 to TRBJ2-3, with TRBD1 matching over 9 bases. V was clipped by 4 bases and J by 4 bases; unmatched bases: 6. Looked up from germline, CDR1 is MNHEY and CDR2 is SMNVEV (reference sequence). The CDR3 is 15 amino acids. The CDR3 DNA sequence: TGTGCCAGCAGTTCTCTGACAGGGGGTGCAGATACGCAGTATTTT. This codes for CASSSLTGGADTQYF.

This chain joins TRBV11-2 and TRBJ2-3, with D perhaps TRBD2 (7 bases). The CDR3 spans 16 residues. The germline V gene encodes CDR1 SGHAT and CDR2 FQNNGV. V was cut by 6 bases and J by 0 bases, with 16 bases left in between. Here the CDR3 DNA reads TGTGCCAGCAGGGGGGCTAGCGGACCTAGCACAGATACGCAGTATTTT. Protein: CASRGASGPSTDTQYF.

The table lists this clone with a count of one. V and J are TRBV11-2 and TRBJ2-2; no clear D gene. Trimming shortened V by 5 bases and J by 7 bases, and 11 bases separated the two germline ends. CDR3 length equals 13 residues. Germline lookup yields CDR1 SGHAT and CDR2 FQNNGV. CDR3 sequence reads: CASSHWANGELFF. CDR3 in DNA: TGTGCCAGCAGCCACTGGGCGAACGGGGAGCTGTTTTTT.

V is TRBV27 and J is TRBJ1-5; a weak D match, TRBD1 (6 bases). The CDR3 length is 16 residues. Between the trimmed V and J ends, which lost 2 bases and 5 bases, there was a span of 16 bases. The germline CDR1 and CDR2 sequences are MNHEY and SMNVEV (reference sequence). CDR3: CASSLSRGAQDQPQHF. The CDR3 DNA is TGTGCCAGCAGTTTAAGTCGGGGGGCGCAGGATCAGCCCCAGCATTTT.

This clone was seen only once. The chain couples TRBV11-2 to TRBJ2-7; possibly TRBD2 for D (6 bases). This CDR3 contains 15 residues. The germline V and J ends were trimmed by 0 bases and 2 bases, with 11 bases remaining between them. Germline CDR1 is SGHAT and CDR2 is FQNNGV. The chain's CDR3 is CASSLDVSGPYEQYF. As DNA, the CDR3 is TGTGCCAGCAGCTTAGATGTGAGCGGGCCCTACGAGCAGTACTTC.

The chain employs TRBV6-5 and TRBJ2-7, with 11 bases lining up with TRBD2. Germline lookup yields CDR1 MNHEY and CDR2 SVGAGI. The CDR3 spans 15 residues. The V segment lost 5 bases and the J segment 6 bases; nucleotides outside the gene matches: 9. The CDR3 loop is CASSPYTSGSGEQYF. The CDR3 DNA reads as TGTGCCAGCAGTCCCTACACTAGCGGGAGCGGCGAGCAGTACTTC.

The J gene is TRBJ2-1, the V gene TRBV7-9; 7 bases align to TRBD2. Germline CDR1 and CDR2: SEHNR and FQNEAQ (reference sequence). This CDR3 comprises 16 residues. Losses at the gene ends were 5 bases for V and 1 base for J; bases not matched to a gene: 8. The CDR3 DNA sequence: TGTGCCAGCAGCGCCCCCCTGGGGGGGTCCTACAATGAGCAGTTCTTC. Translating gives CASSAPLGGSYNEQFF.

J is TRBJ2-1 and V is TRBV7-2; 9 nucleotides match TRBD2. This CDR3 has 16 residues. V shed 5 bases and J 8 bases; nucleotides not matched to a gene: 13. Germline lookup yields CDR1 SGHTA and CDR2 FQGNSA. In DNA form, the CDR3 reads TGTGCCAGCAGCCCCTATATCGGCGGGAGGGTTGATGAGCAGTTCTTC. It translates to CASSPYIGGRVDEQFF. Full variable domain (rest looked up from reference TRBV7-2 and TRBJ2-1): GAGVSQSPSNKVTEKGKDVELRCDPISGHTALYWYRQSLGQGLEFLIYFQGNSAPDKSGLPSDRFSAERTGGSVSTLTIQRTQQEDSAVYLCASSPYIGGRVDEQFFGPGTRLTVL.

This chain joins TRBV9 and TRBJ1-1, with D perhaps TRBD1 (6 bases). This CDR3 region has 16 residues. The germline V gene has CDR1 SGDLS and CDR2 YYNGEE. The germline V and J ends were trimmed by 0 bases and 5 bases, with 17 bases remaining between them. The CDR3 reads CASSVGSLGAKTEAFF. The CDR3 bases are TGTGCCAGCAGCGTAGGGTCTCTGGGGGCGAAGACTGAAGCTTTCTTT.

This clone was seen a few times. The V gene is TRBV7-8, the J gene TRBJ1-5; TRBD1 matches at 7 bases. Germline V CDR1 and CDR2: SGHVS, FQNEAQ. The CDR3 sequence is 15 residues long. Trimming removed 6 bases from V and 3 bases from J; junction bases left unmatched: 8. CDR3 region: CASSQGGLANQPQHF. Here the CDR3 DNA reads TGTGCCAGCAGTCAGGGGGGGTTGGCCAATCAGCCCCAGCATTTT.

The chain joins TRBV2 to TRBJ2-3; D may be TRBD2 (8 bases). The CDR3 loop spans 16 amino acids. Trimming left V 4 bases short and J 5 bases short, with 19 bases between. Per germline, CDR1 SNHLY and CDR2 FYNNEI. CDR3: CASSAQRGREEDTQYF. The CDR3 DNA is TGTGCCAGCAGTGCCCAGAGGGGGCGGGAGGAAGATACGCAGTATTTT.

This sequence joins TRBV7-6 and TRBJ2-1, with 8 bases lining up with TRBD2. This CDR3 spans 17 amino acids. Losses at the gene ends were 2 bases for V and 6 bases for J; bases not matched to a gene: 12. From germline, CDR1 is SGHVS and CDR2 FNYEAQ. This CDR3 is CASSLRGGTSGSNEQFF. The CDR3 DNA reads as TGTGCCAGCAGCTTAAGAGGGGGAACTAGCGGCAGCAATGAGCAGTTCTTC.

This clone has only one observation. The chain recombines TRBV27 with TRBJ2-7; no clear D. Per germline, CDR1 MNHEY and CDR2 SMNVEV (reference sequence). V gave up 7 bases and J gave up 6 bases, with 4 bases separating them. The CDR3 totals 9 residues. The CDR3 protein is CASMSEQYF. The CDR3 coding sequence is TGTGCCAGCATGAGCGAGCAGTACTTC.

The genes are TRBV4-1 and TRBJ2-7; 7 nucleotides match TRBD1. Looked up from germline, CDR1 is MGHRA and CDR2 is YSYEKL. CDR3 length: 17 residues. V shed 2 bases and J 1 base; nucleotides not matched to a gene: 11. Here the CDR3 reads CASSQSETGESSYEQYF. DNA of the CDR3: TGCGCCAGCAGCCAAAGTGAAACAGGGGAGAGTTCCTACGAGCAGTACTTC.

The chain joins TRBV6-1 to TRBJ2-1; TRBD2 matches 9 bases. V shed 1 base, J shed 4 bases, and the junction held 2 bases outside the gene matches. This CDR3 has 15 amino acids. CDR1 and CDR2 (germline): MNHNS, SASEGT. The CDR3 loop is CASSEGTSEYNEQFF. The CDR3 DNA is TGTGCCAGCAGTGAAGGGACTAGCGAGTACAATGAGCAGTTCTTC.

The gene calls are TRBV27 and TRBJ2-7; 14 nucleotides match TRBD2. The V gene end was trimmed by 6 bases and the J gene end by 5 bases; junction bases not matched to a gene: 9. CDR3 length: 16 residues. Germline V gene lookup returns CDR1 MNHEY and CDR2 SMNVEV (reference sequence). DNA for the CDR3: TGTGCCAGCAGCCCGGGACTAGCGGGAGTATCCCACGAGCAGTACTTC. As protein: CASSPGLAGVSHEQYF.

Written as DNA, the CDR3 is TGTGCCAGTCAAGTCGCGGGAGGGATCTACGAGCAGTACTTC. Its protein is CASQVAGGIYEQYF. V is TRBV19 and J is TRBJ2-7, with TRBD2 identical over 9 bases. This CDR3 is built from 14 residues. Germline CDR1 LNHDA, CDR2 SQIVND (reference sequence). V shed 8 bases, J shed 3 bases, and the junction held 8 bases outside the gene matches.

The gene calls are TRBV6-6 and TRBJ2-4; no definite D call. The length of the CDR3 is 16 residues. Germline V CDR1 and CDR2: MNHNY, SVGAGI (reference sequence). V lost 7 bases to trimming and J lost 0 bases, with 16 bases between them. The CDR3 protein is CASTYTQALAKNIQYF. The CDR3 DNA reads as TGTGCCAGCACCTACACCCAGGCTCTAGCCAAAAACATTCAGTACTTC.

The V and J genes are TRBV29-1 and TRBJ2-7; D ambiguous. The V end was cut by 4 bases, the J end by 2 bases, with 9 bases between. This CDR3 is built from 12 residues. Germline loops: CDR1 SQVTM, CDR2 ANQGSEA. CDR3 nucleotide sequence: TGCAGCGTTGCTGGGGATACCTACGAGCAGTACTTC. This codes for CSVAGDTYEQYF.

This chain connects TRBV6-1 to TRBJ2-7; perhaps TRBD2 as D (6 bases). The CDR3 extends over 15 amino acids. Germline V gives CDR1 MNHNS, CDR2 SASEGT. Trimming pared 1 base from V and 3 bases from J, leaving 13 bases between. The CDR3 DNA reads TGTGCCAGCAGTGAAGGGGTGGCGGGATACTACGAGCAGTACTTC. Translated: CASSEGVAGYYEQYF.

CDR3 DNA sequence: TGTGCCAGCAGCAAGGGGGGACTAGCGGGAGGCTTCGGCTACGAGCAGTACTTC. Protein sequence: CASSKGGLAGGFGYEQYF. This sequence joins TRBV5-6 and TRBJ2-7, with 15 nucleotides matching TRBD2. Germline V gives CDR1 SGHDT, CDR2 YYEEEE. Trimming at V came to 4 bases and at J to 3 bases, leaving 11 bases not matched to a gene. The CDR3 has 18 amino acids. The whole variable domain, filled in from reference TRBV5-6 and TRBJ2-7, reads DAGVTQSPTHLIKTRGQQVTLRCSPKSGHDTVSWYQQALGQGPQFIFQYYEEEERQRGNFPDRFSGHQFPNYSSELNVNALLLGDSALYLCASSKGGLAGGFGYEQYFGPGTRLTVT.

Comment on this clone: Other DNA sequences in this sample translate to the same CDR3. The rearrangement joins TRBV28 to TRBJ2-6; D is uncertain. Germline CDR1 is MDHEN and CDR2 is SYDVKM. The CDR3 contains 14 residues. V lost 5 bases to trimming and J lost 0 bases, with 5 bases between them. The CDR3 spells CASSSRSGANVLTF. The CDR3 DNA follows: TGTGCCAGCAGTAGCCGCTCTGGGGCCAACGTCCTGACTTTC.

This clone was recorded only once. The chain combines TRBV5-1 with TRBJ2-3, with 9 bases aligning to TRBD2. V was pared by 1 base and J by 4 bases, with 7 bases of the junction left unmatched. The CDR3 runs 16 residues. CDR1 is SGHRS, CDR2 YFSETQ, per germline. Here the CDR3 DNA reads TGCGCCAGCAGCTTGCAGCTAGCGGGATCGGCAGATACGCAGTATTTT. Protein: CASSLQLAGSADTQYF.

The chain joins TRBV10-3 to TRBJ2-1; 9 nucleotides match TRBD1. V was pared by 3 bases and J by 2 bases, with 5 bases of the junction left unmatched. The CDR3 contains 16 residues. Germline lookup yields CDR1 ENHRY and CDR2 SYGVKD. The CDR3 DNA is TGTGCCATCAGTGAAGGGGACAGGGATCCCTACAATGAGCAGTTCTTC. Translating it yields CAISEGDRDPYNEQFF.

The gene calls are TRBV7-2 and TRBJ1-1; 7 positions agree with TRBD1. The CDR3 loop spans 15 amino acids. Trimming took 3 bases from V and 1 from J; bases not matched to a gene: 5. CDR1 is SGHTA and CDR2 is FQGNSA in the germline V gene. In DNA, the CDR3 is TGTGCCAGCAGCTTGGCGACAGGGCAGAACACTGAAGCTTTCTTT. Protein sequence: CASSLATGQNTEAFF.

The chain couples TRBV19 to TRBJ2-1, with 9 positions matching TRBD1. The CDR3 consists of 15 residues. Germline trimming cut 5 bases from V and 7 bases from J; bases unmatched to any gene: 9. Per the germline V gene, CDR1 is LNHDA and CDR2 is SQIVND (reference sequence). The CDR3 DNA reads TGTGCCAGTAGTTCAACAGGGGGCGGGTGGAATGAGCAGTTCTTC. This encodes CASSSTGGGWNEQFF.

The CDR3 loop reads CASSILDGTAYEQYF. Here the CDR3 DNA reads TGTGCCAGCAGTATCCTGGATGGGACAGCTTACGAGCAGTACTTC. V and J are TRBV9 and TRBJ2-7, with 7 positions matching TRBD1. This CDR3 is 15 amino acids long. CDR1 and CDR2 from the germline V gene are SGDLS and YYNGEE. Losses at the gene ends were 5 bases for V and 4 bases for J; bases not matched to a gene: 12. The full variable domain, rest sourced from reference TRBV9 and TRBJ2-7, is DSGVTQTPKHLITATGQRVTLRCSPRSGDLSVYWYQQSLDQGLQFLIQYYNGEERAKGNILERFSAQQFPDLHSELNLSSLELGDSALYFCASSILDGTAYEQYFGPGTRLTVT.